The rows below give T cell receptor beta chains drawn from one sample of a study of cytomegalovirus exposure and HLA in healthy donors. Measured with immunoSEQ multiplex PCR; TCRdb has only the in-frame clones, and not every one. The data show more than 95,000 clones, around 78% seen once. Specimen: PBMCs. The receptors shown here come from a male donor in good health and CMV-seronegative. Both conserved end residues are part of each CDR3. The D gene is left open where the match is weak. Size values are once, few and many counts, or a class for expanded clones, and some rows have none.

>NA|TRBJ2-1|NA|13|TRBV9
TGTGCCAGCAGCTCACGACTCCCCCATGAGCAGTTCTTC
CASSSRLPHEQFF
>once|TRBJ1-1|NA|14|TRBV5-4
TGTGCCAGCAGCTTGGATTGGGGGGGCACTGAAGCTTTCTTT
CASSLDWGGTEAFF
>NA|TRBJ2-7|TRBD2|15|TRBV5-1
TGCGCCAGCAGCTCCGGACTAGCGGGAGAGTACGAGCAGTACTTC
CASSSGLAGEYEQYF
>NA|TRBJ2-3|TRBD2|17|TRBV9
TGTGCCAGCAGCGTAGCGGTCGGGGGAGGGGGCACAGATACGCAGTATTTT
CASSVAVGGGGTDTQYF
>NA|TRBJ2-1|NA|15|TRBV30
TGTGCCTGGAGCACGGGTTCGGATCGGATCAATGAGCAGTTCTTC
CAWSTGSDRINEQFF
>NA|TRBJ2-1|TRBD2|14|TRBV5-1
TGCGCCAGCAGGGTCGGCGGGAGCATGGATGAGCAGTTCTTC
CASRVGGSMDEQFF
>NA|TRBJ2-1|NA|16|TRBV7-2
TGTGCCAGCAGCCGGGGGTCGGTAGCGGTCTACAATGAGCAGTTCTTC
CASSRGSVAVYNEQFF
>NA|TRBJ1-5|TRBD1|15|TRBV15
TGTGCCACCAGCAGTTGGGACAGCAACAATCAGCCCCAGCATTTT
CATSSWDSNNQPQHF
>NA|TRBJ2-1|TRBD2|16|TRBV4-3
TGCGCCAGCAGCCAAGTGGGGACTAGCGAGATCAATGAGCAGTTCTTC
CASSQVGTSEINEQFF
>NA|TRBJ1-5|NA|11|TRBV28
TGTGCCAGCAGTTTTAGTCAGCCCCAGCATTTT
CASSFSQPQHF
>NA|TRBJ1-2|NA|14|TRBV7-9
TGTTCCAGCCAAGGCGGGGATTTTAACTATGGCTACACCTTC
CSSQGGDFNYGYTF
>NA|TRBJ1-1|NA|12|TRBV25-1
TGTGCCAGCGTTGGGTTGGGGGGGAATGCTTTCTTT
CASVGLGGNAFF
>NA|TRBJ2-2|NA|12|TRBV5-1
TGCGCCAGCAGGAGCTACACCGGGGAGCTGTTTTTT
CASRSYTGELFF
>once|TRBJ2-7|TRBD2|14|TRBV7-9
TGTGCCAGCAGCTTAGCGGGAGGGCCGAACGAGCAGTACTTC
CASSLAGGPNEQYF
>NA|TRBJ1-2|NA|14|TRBV9
TGTGCCAGCAGCCCGCAATGGGGGGTCGAGGGCTACACCTTC
CASSPQWGVEGYTF
>NA|TRBJ2-7|NA|13|TRBV6-5
TGTGCCAGCAGTTACGACTCCCCTGGCGAGCAGTACTTC
CASSYDSPGEQYF
>few|TRBJ2-7|TRBD1|18|TRBV15
TGTGCCACCAGCGGAGACCGGGACAGGGAAGTATTTCCCTACGAGCAGTACTTC
CATSGDRDREVFPYEQYF
>few|TRBJ2-5|NA|12|TRBV29-1
TGCAGCGTTTTGCACAGGGCGGAGACCCAGTACTTC
CSVLHRAETQYF
>NA|TRBJ2-1|NA|15|TRBV27
TGTGCCAGCAGTTTCCAGGGGTTCTCCTACAATGAGCAGTTCTTC
CASSFQGFSYNEQFF
>NA|TRBJ2-1|NA|12|TRBV6-5
TGTGCCAGCAGCCCGGGGGTGCTTGAGCAGTTCTTC
CASSPGVLEQFF
>few|TRBJ2-6|NA|15|TRBV6-6
TGTGCCAGCAGACAGGGTATGGCCGGGGCCAACGTCCTGACTTTC
CASRQGMAGANVLTF
>NA|TRBJ2-5|NA|13|TRBV12-1
TGTGCCAGCAGCTTTGGTACTCAAGAGACCCAGTACTTC
CASSFGTQETQYF
>NA|TRBJ2-7|TRBD2|14|TRBV5-1
TGCGCCAGCAGCAAGACTAGCGGGAACTACGAGCAGTACTTC
CASSKTSGNYEQYF
>NA|TRBJ2-3|NA|15|TRBV30
TGTGCCTGGGGACGCAGTCGGGGATTCACAGATACGCAGTATTTT
CAWGRSRGFTDTQYF
>NA|TRBJ2-1|TRBD1|15|TRBV11-3
TGTGCCAGCAGCTCTTCCGGGACAGGGCTGAATGAGCAGTTCTTC
CASSSSGTGLNEQFF
>NA|TRBJ2-1|TRBD2|15|TRBV5-8
TGTGCCAGCAGCTTCGGCGGGACTAGCCGGAATGAGCAGTTCTTC
CASSFGGTSRNEQFF
>NA|TRBJ2-1|TRBD1|15|TRBV7-2
TGTGCCAGCAGCTTCGGGACAGGGACGTACAATGAGCAGTTCTTC
CASSFGTGTYNEQFF
>NA|TRBJ1-5|TRBD1|15|TRBV28
TGTGCCAGCAGTTACGCGACAGGGGCCAATCAGCCCCAGCATTTT
CASSYATGANQPQHF
>NA|TRBJ2-1|TRBD2|17|TRBV13
TGTGCCAGCAGCTCATTGGGGGGGACTAGCGGGAGGAATGAGCAGTTCTTC
CASSSLGGTSGRNEQFF
>NA|TRBJ2-7|TRBD2|15|TRBV30
TGTGCCTGGAGGCCAACTAGCGGGAGGGCCTACGAGCAGTACTTC
CAWRPTSGRAYEQYF
>few|TRBJ1-4|TRBD1|14|TRBV5-1
TGCGCCAGCAGCACGGACAGGGAGGTCGAAAAACTGTTTTTT
CASSTDREVEKLFF
>NA|TRBJ2-3|NA|14|TRBV18
TGTGCCAGCTCACCACCGGCAGGAGGCGATACGCAGTATTTT
CASSPPAGGDTQYF
>NA|TRBJ2-1|TRBD1|17|TRBV7-9
TGTGCCAGCAGCTTAGAAAGCACAGGGGAATCCTACAATGAGCAGTTCTTC
CASSLESTGESYNEQFF
>NA|TRBJ1-1|NA|15|TRBV7-3
TGTGCCAGCAGCTTAGAGGCAGGGATGAACACTGAAGCTTTCTTT
CASSLEAGMNTEAFF
>NA|TRBJ1-5|NA|15|TRBV5-1
TGCGCCAGCAGCTGGACAGAACTTAGCAATCAGCCCCAGCATTTT
CASSWTELSNQPQHF
>NA|TRBJ2-3|TRBD1|16|TRBV6-5
TGTGCCAGCAGTTACTCGGGCAGGGGGCTTGGAGATACGCAGTATTTT
CASSYSGRGLGDTQYF
>NA|TRBJ2-1|NA|12|TRBV4-1
TGCGCCAGCAGCCCCGGCGGTGCTGGGCAGTTCTTC
CASSPGGAGQFF
>NA|TRBJ2-3|NA|16|TRBV5-4
TGTGCCAGCAGCTTAATGACAGGAGGTTCGCCAGATACGCAGTATTTT
CASSLMTGGSPDTQYF
>NA|TRBJ1-1|NA|20|TRBV2
TGTGCCAGCAGTCCTACCGGCCGGGGGGCGATTCGCCGTGGGAACACTGAAGCTTTCTTT
CASSPTGRGAIRRGNTEAFF
>NA|TRBJ2-5|NA|14|TRBV6-5
TGTGCCAGCAGTTACGTGGGAGGCGGAGAGACCCAGTACTTC
CASSYVGGGETQYF
>NA|TRBJ2-3|TRBD2|15|TRBV5-6
TGTGCCAGCAGCTATAGCGGGAGGGCCGTGGATACGCAGTATTTT
CASSYSGRAVDTQYF
>few|TRBJ2-2|TRBD1|16|TRBV6-1
TGTGCCAGCAGTGCCAGGGACAGGGGGAACACCGGGGAGCTGTTTTTT
CASSARDRGNTGELFF
>NA|TRBJ2-5|NA|12|TRBV27
TGTGCCAGCAGTTGGGGGAGGGAGACCCAGTACTTC
CASSWGRETQYF
>NA|TRBJ1-5|TRBD1|16|TRBV27
TGTGCCAGCAGTAAGACGACAGGGGGAGGCCGACAGCCCCAGCATTTT
CASSKTTGGGRQPQHF
>NA|TRBJ2-1|TRBD2|16|TRBV18
TGTGCCAGCTCACCCAGGTTAGCGGGAGTGGTGGATGAGCAGTTCTTC
CASSPRLAGVVDEQFF
>NA|TRBJ2-2|NA|16|TRBV19
TGTGCCAGTTTTTCGCCGCAGGGTATGGGGACCGGGGAGCTGTTTTTT
CASFSPQGMGTGELFF
>NA|TRBJ2-1|NA|15|TRBV11-2
TGTGCCAGCAGCTTAGGTGGCGGTGAACCCAATGAGCAGTTCTTC
CASSLGGGEPNEQFF
>NA|TRBJ2-7|NA|13|TRBV5-1
TGCGCCAGCAGCTCCTCCCTAGACTACGAGCAGTACTTC
CASSSSLDYEQYF
>NA|TRBJ2-7|TRBD1|13|TRBV15
TGTGCCACCAGCAAACAGGGGGCTCTGGAGCAGTACTTC
CATSKQGALEQYF
>NA|TRBJ2-2|NA|13|TRBV19
TGTGCCGGCCTGGACAAGTACACCGGGGAGCTGTTTTTT
CAGLDKYTGELFF
>once|TRBJ2-1|TRBD2|16|TRBV7-9
TGTGCCAGCAGCCCCCAGGCTAGCGGGATTTTAAGGGAGCAGTTCTTC
CASSPQASGILREQFF
>NA|TRBJ1-1|NA|13|TRBV28
TGTGCCAGCAGTCCGCAGACTCCGGAGGGAGCTTTCTTT
CASSPQTPEGAFF
>NA|TRBJ2-1|NA|15|TRBV15
TGTGCCACCAGCAGCGCCCCGACACTCTACAATGAGCAGTTCTTC
CATSSAPTLYNEQFF
>NA|TRBJ2-7|TRBD2|15|TRBV7-9
TGTGCCAGCAGCTTAACTAGCGGGCTCTCCTACGAGCAGTACTTC
CASSLTSGLSYEQYF
>once|TRBJ1-5|NA|15|TRBV19
TGTGCCAGTAGTATAGGGACAGCGAGCAATCAGCCCCAGCATTTT
CASSIGTASNQPQHF
>NA|TRBJ2-7|NA|15|TRBV18
TGTGCCAGCTCACCACCGTCCGGTAGCTCCTACGGGCAGTACTTC
CASSPPSGSSYGQYF
>NA|TRBJ1-1|NA|14|TRBV7-9
TGTGCCAGCAGCTCTCAACAGGGAAACACTGAAGCTTTCTTT
CASSSQQGNTEAFF
>NA|TRBJ2-1|TRBD2|13|TRBV19
TGTGCCAGTAGTATCGGGACTAAGAACGAGCAGTTCTTC
CASSIGTKNEQFF
>NA|TRBJ2-3|TRBD2|16|TRBV10-3
TGTGCCATCAGTGACCAGAGCGGGAGGGCCGCAGATACGCAGTATTTT
CAISDQSGRAADTQYF
>once|TRBJ2-3|NA|14|TRBV6-5
TGTGCCAGCAGGGGGGCGGATTTAGTAAAGACGCAGTATTTT
CASRGADLVKTQYF